This T cell receptor (beta chain) was identified in a study of shared T cell receptors in the human thymus. Here immunoSEQ multiplex PCR was the method, and the copy in TCRdb shows in-frame clones only, minus some. Seen here are 500,000 to 750,000 clones, 70% to 90% observed once, and the top ten hold 0.0095% to 0.011%. This clone was picked up one time. Deletions cut 11 bases from V and 7 bases from J, with 18 bases between. This CDR3 region has 12 residues. Germline CDR1 reads MDHEN; CDR2 reads SYDVKM. The data also belong to a second study, concerning human thymus T cells. That publication notes: Resections that were taken during corrective heart surgery supplied the thymus tissue.

The receptor was isolated from a boy under three years old with a congenital heart defect. The sequenced sample was thymocytes. The chain uses TRBV28 and TRBJ2-7, with D perhaps matching TRBD2 (6 bases). The CDR3 region has the DNA TGTGCCGGCCGGCGGGAACCCTCGGAGCAGTACTTC. Its translation: CAGRREPSEQYF.